This TCR beta chain was captured in a study of early T cells in non-severe SARS-CoV-2 infection. One entry per CDR3 protein, called by TCRdb with MiXCR from the 5' RACE reads. Here the sample spans over 100,000 distinct CDR3 sequences, less than 15% being singletons. The CDR3 is made up of 14 amino acids. Germline lookup yields CDR1 MGHDK and CDR2 SYGVNS. Trimming left V 1 base short and J 6 bases short, with 13 bases between. This chain connects TRBV25-1 to TRBJ2-7; D is ambiguous. Sequenced input: whole blood. The receptor comes from an adult who was a healthcare worker with PCR-confirmed SARS-CoV-2 infection or an uninfected control (not recorded which). Here the CDR3 reads CASSESAPGGEQYF. The CDR3, as DNA: TGTGCCAGCAGTGAATCAGCCCCCGGTGGCGAGCAGTACTTC.